The 3 T cell receptor beta chains below were found in one sample sequenced in a study of T cell repertoires in cytomegalovirus infection. Using its own MiXCR run on the reads, TCRdb lists one record per CDR3 protein. The sample records more than 300,000 distinct CDR3 sequences, approximately 35% being singletons. For these receptors, no antigen is known. The specimen was cultured PBMCs, collected from culture after CMV antigen stimulation. Source of these receptors: a human donor in good health (CMV status not recorded). Some clones in this sample may be carry-over from other donors' samples.

The chain uses TRBV3-1 and TRBJ2-1, with TRBD2 matching over 7 bases. With 3 bases clipped from V and 6 bases from J, the junction kept 2 bases outside the gene matches. The CDR3 is 13 amino acids. CDR1 LGHDT and CDR2 YNNKEL come from the germline V gene (reference sequence). The CDR3 region has the DNA TGTGCCAGCAGCCAGGGGAGGGGCAATGAGCAGTTCTTC. Its translation: CASSQGRGNEQFF.

V and J are TRBV2 and TRBJ1-5, with 8 positions matching TRBD1. Germline CDR1 SNHLY, CDR2 FYNNEI. V shed 8 bases and J 0 bases; nucleotides not matched to a gene: 3. The CDR3 has 14 amino acids. The CDR3 here is CASGQGASNQPQHF. DNA of the CDR3: TGTGCCAGCGGACAGGGCGCTAGCAATCAGCCCCAGCATTTT.

This sequence joins TRBV4-1 and TRBJ2-7; D unclear. The CDR3 extends over 14 amino acids. The germline gives CDR1 MGHRA, CDR2 YSYEKL. Between the trimmed V and J ends, which lost 0 bases and 7 bases, there was a span of 13 bases. The CDR3 nucleotides read TGCGCCAGCAGCCAAGAAACGCAGGTCGGTGAGCAGTACGTC. This codes for CASSQETQVGEQYV.